The entry below gives a single T cell receptor (beta chain) sequence along with its context. Its target antigen remains unknown. The sample holds no much larger clone one base away, and base qualities are not on file. The same CDR3 can be traced to other DNA sequences in this sample. V is cut by 0 bases and J by 4 bases, and the space between the germline ends is 12 bases. The CDR3 starts with the cysteine, ends with the phenylalanine, and has 15 residues. Only the CDR3 DNA stays, 45 bases, in frame from base 1. The germline V gene provides CDR1 SNHLY and CDR2 FYNNEI. In Seattle, one collaborating source enrolled patients while the infection was active and tracked those patients longitudinally over the course of disease. Collaborating institutions collected whole blood in K2EDTA tubes following their own protocols. Collaborator samples were shipped for TCRbeta analysis as frozen whole blood, isolated PBMCs, or DNA extracted from either sample type.

The data stem from a study of blood T cell repertoires in COVID-19 (dated by TCRdb to 2018 to 2020). Concerning the study at large: Collaborator samples came from the United States, Italy and Spain and covered acute and convalescent phases of COVID-19. A freely available public database, intended as a resource for researchers studying the immune response to SARS-CoV-2, is where the repertoires were released. The material from the prospective study consisted of cDNA or gDNA derived from T cells, B-cell-depleted T cells, or PBMCs. Samples came from the ongoing ImmuneRACE study (first 160 participants) plus 1,254 subjects from 6 global collaborators. Where HLA class I and class II types were available, the types were taken from metadata supplied by the sample provider, not from assay-based typing. Sample metadata almost always included a de-identified subject ID, COVID-19 status, age in years and sex. Deeply sampled blood TCRbeta repertoires from subjects exposed to, actively infected with, or recovered from COVID-19 were included in the dataset.

The immunoSEQ Assay, a bias-controlled multiplex PCR, was used to amplify TCRbeta CDR3 regions from genomic DNA. From the authors' description of their analysis: The number of nucleated cells in each sample was estimated from the amplification of reference gene primers within the assay. To quantify the absolute abundance of each unique TCRbeta CDR3 rearrangement, sequence reads were collapsed and filtered. For each sample, productive Simpson clonality was calculated as the square root of Simpson's diversity index across productive rearrangements. Entries here come from immuneACCESS through TCRdb and include only in-frame sequences with V and J called. Some clones fail to appear in such tables; in the studies checked, an unresolved V gene covers under half of the shortfall, and the cause of the remainder is unknown. The D gene and trimming were derived from the DNA, and the V and J assignments and clone size from that table. The sample table holds roughly 210,000 clones, of which around four fifths were seen once. The top ten constitute approximately 10% of the sample.

Points the paper makes about the study in general: The quantity of clinical and demographic metadata differed by source and by participant and was supplied without curation.

The V and J genes are TRBV2 and TRBJ2-5; perhaps TRBD2 is the D gene, with 5 bases matching. Specimen: peripheral blood. The clonotype comes from a woman older than 75 with COVID-19, enrolled during active disease. In nucleotide form, the sequence is TGTGCCAGCAGTGAAGCAGGGCTAGCTGGAGAGACCCAGTACTTC. Its translation is CASSEAGLAGETQYF.